The 10 T cell receptor beta chains reported below all come from one sample, sequenced in a study of OX40 agonist ivuxolimab in advanced cancers. Assay: immunoSEQ multiplex PCR; the TCRdb copy retains only in-frame clones and omits some. The data hold some 45,000 clones, with 82% observed a single time. The material was CD4+ or CD8+ T cells sorted from blood, obtained in a trial of the OX40 agonist ivuxolimab. These receptors were taken from an adult with an advanced solid tumor such as melanoma, head and neck, liver or kidney cancer.

This chain uses TRBV30 with TRBJ2-1; 8 bases align to TRBD1. Germline CDR1 GTSNPN, CDR2 SVGIG (reference sequence). This CDR3 contains 14 residues. V was pared by 2 bases and J by 7 bases, with 7 bases of the junction left unmatched. The CDR3 region is CAWSMHRGRNEQFF. The CDR3 DNA follows: TGTGCCTGGAGTATGCACAGGGGGAGAAATGAGCAGTTCTTC. Together with reference TRBV30 and TRBJ2-1, the CDR3 gives the full variable domain: SQTIHQWPATLVQPVGSPLSLECTVEGTSNPNLYWYRQAAGRGLQLLFYSVGIGQISSEVPQNLSASRPQDRQFILSSKKLLLSDSGFYLCAWSMHRGRNEQFFGPGTRLTVL.

V is TRBV28 and J is TRBJ2-7; D gene ambiguous. Looked up from germline, CDR1 is MDHEN and CDR2 is SYDVKM. The CDR3 runs 12 residues. Trimming stripped 1 base from V and 3 bases from J, with 4 bases between. CDR3 DNA sequence: TGTGCCAGCAGTTTATCGCACTACGAGCAGTACTTC. This gives the protein CASSLSHYEQYF.

The rearrangement joins TRBV25-1 to TRBJ1-5; tentatively, D is TRBD1 (5 bases). CDR1 is MGHDK and CDR2 is SYGVNS in the germline V gene. The CDR3 extends over 16 amino acids. Trimming removed 4 bases from V and 0 bases from J, with 13 bases in between. The CDR3 bases are TGTGCCAGCAGTGGAGGCGAGGGGTATAGCAATCAGCCCCAGCATTTT. Translation: CASSGGEGYSNQPQHF.

This clone was counted only a few times. The chain combines TRBV30 with TRBJ1-5, with TRBD1 matching over 8 bases. Germline lookup yields CDR1 GTSNPN and CDR2 SVGIG (reference sequence). J was trimmed by 5 bases and V by 1 base; bases with no gene match: 7. CDR3 length: 15 residues. The CDR3 DNA follows: TGTGCCTGGAGTGACGGACAGGGTGAGGATCAGCCCCAGCATTTT. Encoded protein: CAWSDGQGEDQPQHF.

J is TRBJ1-1 and V is TRBV28; D remains ambiguous. This CDR3 has 15 residues. The germline V and J ends were trimmed by 4 bases and 2 bases, with 14 bases remaining between them. The germline gives CDR1 MDHEN, CDR2 SYDVKM. The CDR3 loop is CASSSLSSPNTEAFF. The CDR3 nucleotides read TGTGCCAGCAGTTCCCTTTCCTCACCCAACACTGAAGCTTTCTTT. Complete variable domain (other parts from reference TRBV28 and TRBJ1-1): DVKVTQSSRYLVKRTGEKVFLECVQDMDHENMFWYRQDPGLGLRLIYFSYDVKMKEKGDIPEGYSVSREKKERFSLILESASTNQTSMYLCASSSLSSPNTEAFFGQGTRLTVV.

As for this clone: The junction shows a germline mismatch at one end, possibly a read error. This chain uses TRBV6-1 with TRBJ1-2, with D possibly being TRBD1 (5 bases). The CDR3 sequence is 11 residues long. Germline V gene data show CDR1 as MNHNS and CDR2 as SASEGT. The chain's CDR3 is CASREYYGYTF. The CDR3 bases are TGTGCAAGCAGGGAGTACTATGGCTACACCTTC.

The V gene is TRBV6-1, the J gene TRBJ2-7; maybe TRBD1 (6 bases). Trimming took off 7 bases at V and 0 bases at J, with 13 bases between the two ends. Germline CDR1 is MNHNS and CDR2 is SASEGT. The CDR3 is 14 residues long. The CDR3 spells CASIKGGSSYEQYF. The CDR3 DNA follows: TGTGCCAGCATTAAAGGGGGATCCTCCTACGAGCAGTACTTC.

This clone has just a few counts. The chain joins TRBV5-5 to TRBJ1-3; D gene unclear. This CDR3 has 12 amino acids. Germline CDR1 is SGHKS and CDR2 is YYEKEE (reference sequence). V dropped 3 bases and J dropped 3 bases, with 4 bases sitting between them. CDR3 amino acids: CASSSNGNTIYF. CDR3 nucleotide sequence: TGTGCCAGCAGCTCAAATGGAAACACCATATATTTT.

V gene TRBV7-8 combines with J gene TRBJ2-2; perhaps TRBD1 as D (5 bases). This CDR3 region has 14 residues. Germline V gene lookup returns CDR1 SGHVS and CDR2 FQNEAQ. V dropped 8 bases and J dropped 1 base, with 11 bases sitting between them. Here the CDR3 reads CASRRTLNTGELFF. CDR3 sequence (DNA): TGTGCCAGCCGCCGGACACTGAACACCGGGGAGCTGTTTTTT.

This chain uses TRBV11-2 with TRBJ2-5, with D possibly matching TRBD2 (6 bases). This CDR3 is 15 amino acids long. Trimming took 5 bases from V and 7 from J, leaving 20 bases between them. Germline V gene sequence: CDR1 SGHAT, CDR2 FQNNGV. The CDR3 DNA is TGTGCCAGCAGCCTCAAACCGGGACTGGCGGGGACCCAGTACTTC. Translated: CASSLKPGLAGTQYF.